This T cell receptor beta chain was obtained from a study of cytomegalovirus exposure and HLA in healthy donors. J gave up 5 bases and V 7 bases, and 10 bases lay outside the gene matches. Germline V gene lookup returns CDR1 MDHEN and CDR2 SYDVKM. CDR3 length: 14 residues. The primer mix had 60 Vbeta and 13 Jbeta primers. TCRdb keeps only in-frame clones here, not all; method: immunoSEQ multiplex PCR. The data show around 130,000 clones, and the top ten clones hold 1.5% to 1.9%. J is TRBJ1-2 and V is TRBV28; TRBD1 matches 7 bases. Sequenced sample: PBMCs. The receptor was derived from a woman between 40 and 50 years old in good health and CMV-seronegative. The CDR3 is CASTGRTGHYGYTF. DNA for the CDR3: TGTGCCAGCACTGGGAGGACAGGCCATTATGGCTACACCTTC.